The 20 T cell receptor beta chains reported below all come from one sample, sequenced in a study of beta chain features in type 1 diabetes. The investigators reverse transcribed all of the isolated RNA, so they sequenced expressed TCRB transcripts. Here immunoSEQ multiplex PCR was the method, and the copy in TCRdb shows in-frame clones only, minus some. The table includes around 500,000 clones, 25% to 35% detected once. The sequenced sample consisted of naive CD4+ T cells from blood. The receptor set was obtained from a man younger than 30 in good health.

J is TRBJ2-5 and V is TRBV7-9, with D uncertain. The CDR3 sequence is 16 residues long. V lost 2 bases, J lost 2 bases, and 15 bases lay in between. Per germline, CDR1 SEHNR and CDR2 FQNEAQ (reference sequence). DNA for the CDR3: TGTGCCAGCAGCTTATATGGCTCCGATAAACAAGAGACCCAGTACTTC. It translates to CASSLYGSDKQETQYF. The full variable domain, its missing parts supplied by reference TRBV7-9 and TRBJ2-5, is DTGVSQNPRHKITKRGQNVTFRCDPISEHNRLYWYRQTLGQGPEFLTYFQNEAQLEKSRLLSDRFSAERPKGSFSTLEIQRTEQGDSAMYLCASSLYGSDKQETQYFGPGTRLLVL.

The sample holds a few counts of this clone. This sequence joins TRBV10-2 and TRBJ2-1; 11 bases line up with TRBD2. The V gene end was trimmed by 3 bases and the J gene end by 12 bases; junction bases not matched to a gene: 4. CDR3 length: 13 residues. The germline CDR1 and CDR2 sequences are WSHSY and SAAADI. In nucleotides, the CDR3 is TGCGCCAGCAGTGATTTAGCGGGAGGGCGGCAGTTCTTC. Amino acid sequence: CASSDLAGGRQFF.

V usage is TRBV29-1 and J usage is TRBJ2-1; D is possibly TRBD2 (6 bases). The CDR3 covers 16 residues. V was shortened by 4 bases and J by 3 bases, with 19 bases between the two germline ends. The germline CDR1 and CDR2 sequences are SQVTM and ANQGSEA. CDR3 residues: CSVVRGGKSFYNEQFF. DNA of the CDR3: TGCAGCGTTGTCCGCGGCGGGAAGTCTTTCTACAATGAGCAGTTCTTC.

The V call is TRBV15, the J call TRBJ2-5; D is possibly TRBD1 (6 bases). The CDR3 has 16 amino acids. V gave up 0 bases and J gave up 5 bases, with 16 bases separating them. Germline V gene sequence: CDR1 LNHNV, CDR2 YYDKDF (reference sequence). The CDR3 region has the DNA TGTGCCACCAGCAGAGATCTACAGGGTCGTCGGGAGACCCAGTACTTC. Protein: CATSRDLQGRRETQYF.

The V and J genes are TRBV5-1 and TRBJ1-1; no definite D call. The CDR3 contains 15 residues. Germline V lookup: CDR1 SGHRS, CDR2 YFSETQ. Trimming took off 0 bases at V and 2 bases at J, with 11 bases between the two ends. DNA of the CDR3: TGCGCCAGCAGCTTGGGATCTCGGAGAAACACTGAAGCTTTCTTT. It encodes CASSLGSRRNTEAFF.

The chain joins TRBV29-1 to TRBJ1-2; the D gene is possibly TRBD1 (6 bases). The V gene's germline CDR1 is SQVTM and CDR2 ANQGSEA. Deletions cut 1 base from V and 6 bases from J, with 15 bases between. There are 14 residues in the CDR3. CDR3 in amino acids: CSVEGAGAKDGYTF. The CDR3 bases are TGCAGCGTTGAAGGAGCGGGGGCAAAGGATGGCTACACCTTC.

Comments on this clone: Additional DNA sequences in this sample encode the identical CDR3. The CDR3 DNA is TGCGCCAGCAGCTTGGCGGGAGAGCAGTACTTC. This encodes CASSLAGEQYF. The V call is TRBV5-1, the J call TRBJ2-7, with D possibly TRBD2 on 5 matching bases. Germline CDR1 and CDR2: SGHRS and YFSETQ. The CDR3 runs to 11 residues. V lost 0 bases and J 7 bases, leaving 5 bases between the germline ends.

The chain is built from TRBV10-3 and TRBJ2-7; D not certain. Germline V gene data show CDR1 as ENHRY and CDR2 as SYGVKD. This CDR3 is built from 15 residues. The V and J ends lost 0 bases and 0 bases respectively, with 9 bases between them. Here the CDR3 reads CAISESSSFSYEQYF. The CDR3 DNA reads TGTGCCATCAGTGAGTCATCCAGCTTCTCCTACGAGCAGTACTTC.

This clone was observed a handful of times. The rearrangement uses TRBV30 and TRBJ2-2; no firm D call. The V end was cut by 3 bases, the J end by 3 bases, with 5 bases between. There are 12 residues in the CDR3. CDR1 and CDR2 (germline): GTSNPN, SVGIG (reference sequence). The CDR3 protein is CAWRIHTGELFF. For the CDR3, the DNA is TGTGCCTGGAGGATTCACACCGGGGAGCTGTTTTTT.

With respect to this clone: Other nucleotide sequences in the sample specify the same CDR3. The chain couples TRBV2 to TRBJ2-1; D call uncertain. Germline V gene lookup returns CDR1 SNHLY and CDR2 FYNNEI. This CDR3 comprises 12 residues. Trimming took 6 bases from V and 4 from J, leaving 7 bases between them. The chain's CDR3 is CASRTDYNEQFF. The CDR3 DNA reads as TGTGCCAGCAGGACGGATTACAATGAGCAGTTCTTC.

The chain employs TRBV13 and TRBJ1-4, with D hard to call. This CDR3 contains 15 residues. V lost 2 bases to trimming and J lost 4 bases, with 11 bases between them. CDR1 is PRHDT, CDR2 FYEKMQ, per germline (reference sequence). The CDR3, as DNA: TGTGCCAGCAGCTTACGGCGGCAGAATAATGAAAAACTGTTTTTT. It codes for CASSLRRQNNEKLFF.

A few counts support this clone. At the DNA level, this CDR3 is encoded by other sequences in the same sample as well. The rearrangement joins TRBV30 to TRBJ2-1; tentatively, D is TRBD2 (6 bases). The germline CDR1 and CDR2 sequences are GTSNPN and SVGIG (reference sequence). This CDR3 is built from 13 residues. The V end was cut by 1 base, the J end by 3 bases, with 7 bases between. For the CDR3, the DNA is TGTGCCTGGAGTGCGGGACTCTACAATGAGCAGTTCTTC. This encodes CAWSAGLYNEQFF. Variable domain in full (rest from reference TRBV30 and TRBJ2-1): SQTIHQWPATLVQPVGSPLSLECTVEGTSNPNLYWYRQAAGRGLQLLFYSVGIGQISSEVPQNLSASRPQDRQFILSSKKLLLSDSGFYLCAWSAGLYNEQFFGPGTRLTVL.

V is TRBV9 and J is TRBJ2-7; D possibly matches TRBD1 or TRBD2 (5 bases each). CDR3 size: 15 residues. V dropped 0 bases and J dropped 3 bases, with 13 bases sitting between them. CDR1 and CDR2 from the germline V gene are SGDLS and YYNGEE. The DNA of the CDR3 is TGTGCCAGCAGCGTAGCTGGTTGGGGGTACTACGAGCAGTACTTC. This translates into CASSVAGWGYYEQYF. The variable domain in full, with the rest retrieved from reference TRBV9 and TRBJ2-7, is DSGVTQTPKHLITATGQRVTLRCSPRSGDLSVYWYQQSLDQGLQFLIQYYNGEERAKGNILERFSAQQFPDLHSELNLSSLELGDSALYFCASSVAGWGYYEQYFGPGTRLTVT.

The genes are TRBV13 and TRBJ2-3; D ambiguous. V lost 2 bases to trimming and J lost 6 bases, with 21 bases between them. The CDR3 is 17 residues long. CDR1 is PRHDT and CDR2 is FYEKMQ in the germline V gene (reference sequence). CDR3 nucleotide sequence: TGTGCCAGCAGCTTAAAGGTGTGGACGTCGAGAGCCGATACGCAGTATTTT. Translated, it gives CASSLKVWTSRADTQYF.

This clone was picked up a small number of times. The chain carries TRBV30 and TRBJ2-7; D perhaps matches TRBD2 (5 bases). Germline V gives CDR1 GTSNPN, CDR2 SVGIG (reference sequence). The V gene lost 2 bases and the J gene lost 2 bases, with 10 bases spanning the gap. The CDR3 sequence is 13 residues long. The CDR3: CAWSPGIAYEQYF. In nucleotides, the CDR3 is TGTGCCTGGAGTCCGGGGATTGCCTACGAGCAGTACTTC.

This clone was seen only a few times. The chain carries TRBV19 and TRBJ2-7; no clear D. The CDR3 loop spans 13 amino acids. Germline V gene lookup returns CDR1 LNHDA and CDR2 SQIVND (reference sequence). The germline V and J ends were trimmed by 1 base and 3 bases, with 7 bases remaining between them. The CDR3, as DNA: TGTGCCAGTAGTATAGCCCTGTTCTACGAGCAGTACTTC. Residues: CASSIALFYEQYF.

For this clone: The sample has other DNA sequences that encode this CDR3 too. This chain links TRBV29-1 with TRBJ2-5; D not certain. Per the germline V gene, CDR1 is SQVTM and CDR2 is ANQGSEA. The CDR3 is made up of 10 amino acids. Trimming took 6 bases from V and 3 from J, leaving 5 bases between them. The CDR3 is CSVTEETQYF. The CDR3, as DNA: TGCAGCGTAACAGAAGAGACCCAGTACTTC.

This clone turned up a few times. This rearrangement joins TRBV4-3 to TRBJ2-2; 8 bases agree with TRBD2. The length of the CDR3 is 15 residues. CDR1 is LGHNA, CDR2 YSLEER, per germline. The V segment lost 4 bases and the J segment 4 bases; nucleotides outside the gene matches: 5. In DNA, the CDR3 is TGCGCCAGCAGCCTCACTAGCGGAGGCACCGGGGAGCTGTTTTTT. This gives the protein CASSLTSGGTGELFF.

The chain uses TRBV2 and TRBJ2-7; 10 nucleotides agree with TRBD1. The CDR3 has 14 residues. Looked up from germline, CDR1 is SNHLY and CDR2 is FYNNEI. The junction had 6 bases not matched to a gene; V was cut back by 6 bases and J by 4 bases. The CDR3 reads CASSPGQGRYEQYF. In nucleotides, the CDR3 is TGTGCCAGCAGCCCGGGACAGGGGAGGTACGAGCAGTACTTC.

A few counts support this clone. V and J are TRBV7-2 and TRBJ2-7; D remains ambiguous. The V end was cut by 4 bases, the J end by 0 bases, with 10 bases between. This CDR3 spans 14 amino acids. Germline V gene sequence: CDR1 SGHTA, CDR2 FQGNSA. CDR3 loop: CASSSTASSYEQYF. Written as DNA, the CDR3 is TGTGCCAGCAGCTCTACGGCGAGCTCCTACGAGCAGTACTTC.